The T cell receptor (beta chain) described here comes from a study of shared clonotypes between healthy human individuals. Germline V gene data show CDR1 as SGHTA and CDR2 as FQGNSA. The CDR3 is made up of 15 amino acids. V gave up 5 bases and J gave up 1 base; unmatched junction bases: 6. Original methodology: Filtering differed since immunoSEQ provided only junctions, with no quality scores. Data came from immunoSEQ multiplex PCR; TCRdb stores just in-frame clones and leaves some out. That table supplies the V and J calls and clone size; D and trimming were determined from the DNA. Of millions of clones in the sample, approximately 90% were seen once. As to this clone: This sample includes further DNA sequences coding for the same CDR3.

The receptor comes from a man aged 18 to 30 in good health. Sequencing was performed on naive CD4+ T cells sorted from blood. Subset specified: CD45RA+ positively selected. The chain couples TRBV7-2 to TRBJ2-7, with TRBD1 matching over 9 bases. The CDR3 bases are TGTGCCAGCAGCCTTCAGACAGGGGGTTCCTACGAGCAGTACTTC. It translates to CASSLQTGGSYEQYF. The variable domain in full, completed from reference TRBV7-2 and TRBJ2-7, reads GAGVSQSPSNKVTEKGKDVELRCDPISGHTALYWYRQSLGQGLEFLIYFQGNSAPDKSGLPSDRFSAERTGGSVSTLTIQRTQQEDSAVYLCASSLQTGGSYEQYFGPGTRLTVT.